This T cell receptor (beta chain) was found in a study of cytomegalovirus exposure and HLA in healthy donors. Study information: Researchers previously reported finding 117 million unique TCR beta sequences from about 200 million T cells. General study results and limits: Later work associated 17,000 or so TCR beta sequences with HLA alleles at 0.05 false discovery rate. When analyzed later, the rates of TCR association showed variation by HLA locus, with DRB1 the most and HLA-C the fewest. Previous analysis showed most TCR beta V segments were productive about 87% or about 30% of the time.

About this clone: Its antigen is undetermined.

PCR employed 60 Vbeta and 13 Jbeta primers. Clones were sequenced by immunoSEQ multiplex PCR, and TCRdb holds only the in-frame ones, with some missing. This sample carries about 190,000 clones, about 80% of them seen once, and the ten largest clones take roughly 2.1%. Germline CDR1 reads SGHNT; CDR2 reads YENEEA. The CDR3 is made up of 15 amino acids. The V gene end was trimmed by 6 bases and the J gene end by 2 bases; junction bases not matched to a gene: 7. This TCR was recovered from a woman aged 18-35 years in good health and CMV-seropositive. J is TRBJ1-1 and V is TRBV11-3, with 9 bases lining up with TRBD1. Input material: PBMCs. The CDR3 nucleotides read TGTGCCAGCAGTCGACAGGGGGGAAAAAACACTGAAGCTTTCTTT. This encodes CASSRQGGKNTEAFF.